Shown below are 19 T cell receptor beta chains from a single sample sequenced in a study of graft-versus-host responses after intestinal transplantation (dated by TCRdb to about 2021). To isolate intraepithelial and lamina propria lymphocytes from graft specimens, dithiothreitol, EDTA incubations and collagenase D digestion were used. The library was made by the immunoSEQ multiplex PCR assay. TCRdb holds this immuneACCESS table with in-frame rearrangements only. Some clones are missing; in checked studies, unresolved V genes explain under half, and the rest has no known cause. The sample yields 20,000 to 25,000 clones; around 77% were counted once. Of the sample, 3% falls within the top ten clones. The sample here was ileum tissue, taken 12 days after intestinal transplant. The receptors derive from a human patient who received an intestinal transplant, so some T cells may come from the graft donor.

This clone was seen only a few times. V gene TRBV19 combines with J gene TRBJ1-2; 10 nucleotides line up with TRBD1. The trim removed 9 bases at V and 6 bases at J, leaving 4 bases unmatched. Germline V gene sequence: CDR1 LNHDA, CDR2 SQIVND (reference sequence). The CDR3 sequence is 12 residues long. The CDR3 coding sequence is TGTGCCAGCAGGACAGGGGGGGATGGCTACACCTTC. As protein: CASRTGGDGYTF. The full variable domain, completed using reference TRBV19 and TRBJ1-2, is DGGITQSPKYLFRKEGQNVTLSCEQNLNHDAMYWYRQDPGQGLRLIYYSQIVNDFQKGDIAEGYSVSREKKESFPLTVTSAQKNPTAFYLCASRTGGDGYTFGSGTRLTVV.

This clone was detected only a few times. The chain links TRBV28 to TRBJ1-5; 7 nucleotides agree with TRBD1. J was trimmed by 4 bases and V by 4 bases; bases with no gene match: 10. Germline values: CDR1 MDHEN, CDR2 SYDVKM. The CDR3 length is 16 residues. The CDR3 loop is CASSSPRQGLNQPQHF. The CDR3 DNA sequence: TGTGCCAGCAGTTCCCCACGACAGGGTCTAAATCAGCCCCAGCATTTT.

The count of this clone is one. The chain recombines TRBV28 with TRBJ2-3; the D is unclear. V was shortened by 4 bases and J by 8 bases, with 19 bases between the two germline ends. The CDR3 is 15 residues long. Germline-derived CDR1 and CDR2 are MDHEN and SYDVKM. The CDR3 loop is CASSSRLDSPGTQYF. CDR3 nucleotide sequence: TGTGCCAGCAGTTCCCGACTCGATTCCCCCGGTACGCAGTATTTT.

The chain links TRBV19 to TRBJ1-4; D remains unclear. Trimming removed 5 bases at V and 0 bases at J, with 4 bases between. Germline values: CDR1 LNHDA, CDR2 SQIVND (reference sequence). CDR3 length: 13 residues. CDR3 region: CASSVTTNEKLFF. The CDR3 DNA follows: TGTGCCAGTAGTGTTACAACTAATGAAAAACTGTTTTTT.

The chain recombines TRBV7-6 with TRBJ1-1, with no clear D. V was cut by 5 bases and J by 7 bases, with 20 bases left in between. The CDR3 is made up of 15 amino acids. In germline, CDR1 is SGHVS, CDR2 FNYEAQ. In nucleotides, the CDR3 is TGTGCCAGCAGCCCTGAGGCCCCACCTTTTGATGAAGCTTTCTTT. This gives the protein CASSPEAPPFDEAFF.

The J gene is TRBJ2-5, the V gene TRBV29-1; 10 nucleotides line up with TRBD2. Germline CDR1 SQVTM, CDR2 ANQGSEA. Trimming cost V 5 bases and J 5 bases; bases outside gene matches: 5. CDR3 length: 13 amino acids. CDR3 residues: CSVLTSGTETQYF. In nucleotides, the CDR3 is TGCAGCGTTCTCACTAGCGGGACGGAGACCCAGTACTTC.

DNA for the CDR3: TGTGCCAGCAGCTTGGCCACCCCGGAGACTTATTTCGGGCAGTACTTC. Protein: CASSLATPETYFGQYF. The chain recombines TRBV5-6 with TRBJ2-7; no firm D call. V was shortened by 0 bases and J by 9 bases, with 22 bases between the two germline ends. Germline loops: CDR1 SGHDT, CDR2 YYEEEE. The CDR3 sequence is 16 residues long.

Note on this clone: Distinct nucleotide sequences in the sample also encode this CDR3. CDR3 DNA sequence: TGCAGCGCTGGGGGGATGAACACTGAAGCTTTCTTT. It yields the protein CSAGGMNTEAFF. V usage is TRBV29-1 and J usage is TRBJ1-1; TRBD1 might be the D (5 bases). CDR3 length: 12 residues. The germline gives CDR1 SQVTM, CDR2 ANQGSEA. Trimming left V 7 bases short and J 0 bases short, with 9 bases between.

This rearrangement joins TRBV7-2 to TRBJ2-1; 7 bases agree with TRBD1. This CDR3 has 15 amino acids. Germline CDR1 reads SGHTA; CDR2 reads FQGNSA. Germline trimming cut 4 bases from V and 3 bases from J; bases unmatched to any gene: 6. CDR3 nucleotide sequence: TGTGCCAGCAGCTCCGGACAGGAGTTCTACAATGAGCAGTTCTTC. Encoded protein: CASSSGQEFYNEQFF.

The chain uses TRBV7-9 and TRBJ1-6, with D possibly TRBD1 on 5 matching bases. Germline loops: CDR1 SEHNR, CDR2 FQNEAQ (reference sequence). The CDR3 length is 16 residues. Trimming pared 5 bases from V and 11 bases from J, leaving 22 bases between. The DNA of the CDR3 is TGTGCCAGCAGCCGCACCGGTGGAGGGCCGGGGGCACCCCTCCACTTT. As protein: CASSRTGGGPGAPLHF.

The CDR3 nucleotides are TGTGCCAGCAGCTTGGGGACGGGGACCTACGAGCAGTACTTC. Amino acid sequence: CASSLGTGTYEQYF. The rearrangement links TRBV5-6 to TRBJ2-7, with a weak D call TRBD2 (5 bases). The V gene's germline CDR1 is SGHDT and CDR2 YYEEEE. Trimming cost V 0 bases and J 2 bases, with 9 bases left between them. This CDR3 region has 14 residues.

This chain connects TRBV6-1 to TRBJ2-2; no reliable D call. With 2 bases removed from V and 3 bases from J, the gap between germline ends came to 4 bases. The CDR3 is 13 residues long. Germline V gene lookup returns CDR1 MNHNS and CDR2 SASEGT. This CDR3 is CASSERDTGELFF. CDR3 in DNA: TGTGCCAGCAGTGAACGGGACACCGGGGAGCTGTTTTTT.

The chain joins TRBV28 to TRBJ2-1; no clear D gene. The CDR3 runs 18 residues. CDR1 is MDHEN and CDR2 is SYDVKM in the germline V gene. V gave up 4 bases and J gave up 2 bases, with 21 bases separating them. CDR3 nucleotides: TGTGCCAGCAGTTCTCAACCAACTACCACATCCACCTACAATGAGCAGTTCTTC. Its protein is CASSSQPTTTSTYNEQFF.

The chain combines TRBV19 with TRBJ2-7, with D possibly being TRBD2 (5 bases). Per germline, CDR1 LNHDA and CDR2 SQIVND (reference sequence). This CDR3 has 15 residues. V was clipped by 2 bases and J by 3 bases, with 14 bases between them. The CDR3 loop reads CASSIWAGGSYEQYF. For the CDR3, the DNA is TGTGCCAGTAGTATATGGGCAGGTGGGAGCTACGAGCAGTACTTC.

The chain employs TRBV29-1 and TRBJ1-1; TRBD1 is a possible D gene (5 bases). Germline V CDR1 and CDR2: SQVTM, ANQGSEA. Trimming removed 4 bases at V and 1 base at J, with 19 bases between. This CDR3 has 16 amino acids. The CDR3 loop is CSVVRLFGAGNTEAFF. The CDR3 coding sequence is TGCAGCGTTGTCAGATTGTTTGGGGCAGGGAACACTGAAGCTTTCTTT.

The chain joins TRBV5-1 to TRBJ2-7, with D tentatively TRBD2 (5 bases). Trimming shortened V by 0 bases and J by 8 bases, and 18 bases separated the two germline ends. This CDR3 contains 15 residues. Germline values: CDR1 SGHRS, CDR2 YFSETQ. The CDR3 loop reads CASSLVSGIRIKQYF. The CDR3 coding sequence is TGCGCCAGCAGCTTGGTATCGGGAATCCGGATAAAGCAGTACTTC.

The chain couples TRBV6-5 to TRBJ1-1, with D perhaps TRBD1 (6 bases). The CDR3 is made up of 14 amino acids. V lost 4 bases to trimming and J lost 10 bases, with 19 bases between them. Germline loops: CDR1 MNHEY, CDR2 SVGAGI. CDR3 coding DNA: TGTGCCAGCAGTTCCCGCAGGGGTCGGTTTCTAGCTTTCTTT. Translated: CASSSRRGRFLAFF.

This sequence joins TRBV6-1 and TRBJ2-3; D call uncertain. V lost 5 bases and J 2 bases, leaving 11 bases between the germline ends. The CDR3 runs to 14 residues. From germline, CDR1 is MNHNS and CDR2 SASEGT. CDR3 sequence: CASSYSPATDTQYF. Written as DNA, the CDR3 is TGTGCCAGCAGTTATAGTCCCGCCACAGATACGCAGTATTTT.

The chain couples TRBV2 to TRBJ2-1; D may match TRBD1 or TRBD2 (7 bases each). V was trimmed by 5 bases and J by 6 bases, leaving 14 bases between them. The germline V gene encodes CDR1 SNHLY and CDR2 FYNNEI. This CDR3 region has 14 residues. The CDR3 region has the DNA TGTGCCAGCAGTCAAGACAGGGAGGGCAATGAGCAGTTCTTC. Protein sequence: CASSQDREGNEQFF.